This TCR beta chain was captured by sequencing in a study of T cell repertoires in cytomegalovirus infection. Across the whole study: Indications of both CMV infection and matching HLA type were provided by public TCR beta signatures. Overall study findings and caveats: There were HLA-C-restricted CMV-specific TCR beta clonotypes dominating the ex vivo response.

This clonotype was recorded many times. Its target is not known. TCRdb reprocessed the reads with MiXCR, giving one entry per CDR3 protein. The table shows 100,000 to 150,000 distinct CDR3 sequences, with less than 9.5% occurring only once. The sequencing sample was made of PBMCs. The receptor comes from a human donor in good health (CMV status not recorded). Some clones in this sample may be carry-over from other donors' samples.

The CDR3 nucleotides read TGTGCCAGCAGTGAACTTACCCCCGGGGGACTAGCCAAAAACATTCAGTACTTC. Its translation is CASSELTPGGLAKNIQYF. This chain links TRBV6-1 with TRBJ2-4, with D perhaps matching TRBD2 (6 bases). With 2 bases removed from V and 0 bases from J, the gap between germline ends came to 17 bases. From germline, CDR1 is MNHNS and CDR2 SASEGT. The CDR3 extends over 18 amino acids.